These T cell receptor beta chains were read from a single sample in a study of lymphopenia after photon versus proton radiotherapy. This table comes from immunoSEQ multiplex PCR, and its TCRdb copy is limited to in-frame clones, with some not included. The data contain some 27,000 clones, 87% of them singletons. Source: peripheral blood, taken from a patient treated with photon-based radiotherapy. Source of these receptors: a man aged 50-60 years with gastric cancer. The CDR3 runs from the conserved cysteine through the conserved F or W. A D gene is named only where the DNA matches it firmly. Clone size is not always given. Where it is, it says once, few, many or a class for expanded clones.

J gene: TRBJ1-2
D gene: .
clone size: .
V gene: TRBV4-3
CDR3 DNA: TGCGCCAGCAGCCAAGATCTGGGGAGGAGTGGCTACACCTTC
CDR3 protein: CASSQDLGRSGYTF

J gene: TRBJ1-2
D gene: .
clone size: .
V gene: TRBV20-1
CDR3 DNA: TGCAGTGGGAACTTGGGGGAAGGCTACACCTTC
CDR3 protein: CSGNLGEGYTF

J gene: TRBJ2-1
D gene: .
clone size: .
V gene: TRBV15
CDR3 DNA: TGTGCCACCAGCAGGGATCTGAACAATGAGCAGTTCTTC
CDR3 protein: CATSRDLNNEQFF

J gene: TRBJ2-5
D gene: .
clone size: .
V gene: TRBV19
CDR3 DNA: TGTGCCACTACCGGTGGGGCATACGAGACCCAGTACTTC
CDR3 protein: CATTGGAYETQYF

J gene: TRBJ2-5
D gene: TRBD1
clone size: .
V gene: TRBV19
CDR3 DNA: TGTGCCAGTAGTGCCCGGACAGGGTCACGACAAGAGACCCAGTACTTC
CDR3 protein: CASSARTGSRQETQYF

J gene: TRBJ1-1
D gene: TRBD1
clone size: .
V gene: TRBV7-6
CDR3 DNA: TGTGCCAGCAGCCAACCCGGGACAGGGGGGGAAGCTTTCTTT
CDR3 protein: CASSQPGTGGEAFF

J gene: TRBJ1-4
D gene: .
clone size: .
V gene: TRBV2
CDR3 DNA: TGTGCCAGCCCGGGGGGCGCCGGTGAAAAACTGTTTTTT
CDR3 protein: CASPGGAGEKLFF

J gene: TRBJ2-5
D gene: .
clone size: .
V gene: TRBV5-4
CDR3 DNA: TGTGCCAGCAGCGGGGGGGCGCGGGGACAAGAGACCCAGTACTTC
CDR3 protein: CASSGGARGQETQYF

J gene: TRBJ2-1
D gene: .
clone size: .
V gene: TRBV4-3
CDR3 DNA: TGCGCCAGCAGCCAAGGGAAAGGGGTGGGAAATGAGCAGTTCTTC
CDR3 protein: CASSQGKGVGNEQFF

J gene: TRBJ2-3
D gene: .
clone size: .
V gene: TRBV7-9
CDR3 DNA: TGTGCCAGCAGCTTAGTCAGGCCAGACTACACAGATACGCAGTATTTT
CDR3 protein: CASSLVRPDYTDTQYF

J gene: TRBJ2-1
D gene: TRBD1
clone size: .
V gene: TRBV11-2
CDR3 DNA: TGTGCCAGCAGCTTAGTAAAGAGACAGGGGGCCTATGAGCAGTTCTTC
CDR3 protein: CASSLVKRQGAYEQFF

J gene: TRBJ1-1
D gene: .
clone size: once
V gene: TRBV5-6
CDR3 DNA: TGTGCCAGCAGCTTAGGGTCGAACACTGAAGCTTTCTTT
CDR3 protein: CASSLGSNTEAFF

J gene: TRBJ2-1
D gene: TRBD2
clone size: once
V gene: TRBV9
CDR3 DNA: TGTGCCAGCAGCGTAGACAGCGGGGGTTACAATGAGCAGTTCTTC
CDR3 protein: CASSVDSGGYNEQFF